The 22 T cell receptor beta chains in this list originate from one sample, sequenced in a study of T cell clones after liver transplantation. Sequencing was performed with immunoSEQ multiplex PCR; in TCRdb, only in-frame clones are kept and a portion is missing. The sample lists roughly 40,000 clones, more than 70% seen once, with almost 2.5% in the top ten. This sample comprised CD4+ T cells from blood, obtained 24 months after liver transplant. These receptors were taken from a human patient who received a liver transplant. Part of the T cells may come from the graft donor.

The CDR3 sequence is CASRPELGRTNEQYF. The CDR3 region has the DNA TGTGCCAGCAGGCCAGAACTAGGGCGAACGAACGAGCAGTACTTC. This chain uses TRBV28 with TRBJ2-7, with D tentatively TRBD2 (5 bases). V was pared by 6 bases and J by 5 bases, with 20 bases between. The CDR3 consists of 15 residues. Germline loops: CDR1 MDHEN, CDR2 SYDVKM. The complete variable domain, with remaining parts taken from reference TRBV28 and TRBJ2-7, reads DVKVTQSSRYLVKRTGEKVFLECVQDMDHENMFWYRQDPGLGLRLIYFSYDVKMKEKGDIPEGYSVSREKKERFSLILESASTNQTSMYLCASRPELGRTNEQYFGPGTRLTVT.

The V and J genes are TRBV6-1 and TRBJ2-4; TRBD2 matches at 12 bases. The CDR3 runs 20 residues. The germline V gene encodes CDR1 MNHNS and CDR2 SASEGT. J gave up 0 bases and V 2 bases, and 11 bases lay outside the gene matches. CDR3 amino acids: CASSEIWGLAGGIAKNIQYF. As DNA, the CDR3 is TGTGCCAGCAGTGAAATTTGGGGTCTAGCGGGGGGGATAGCCAAAAACATTCAGTACTTC.

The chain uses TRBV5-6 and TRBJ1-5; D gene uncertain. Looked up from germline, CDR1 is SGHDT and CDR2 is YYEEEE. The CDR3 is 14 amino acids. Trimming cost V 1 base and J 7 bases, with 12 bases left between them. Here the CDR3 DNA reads TGTGCCAGCAGCTTGTTAGGATCTATACAGCCCCAGCATTTT. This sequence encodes CASSLLGSIQPQHF.

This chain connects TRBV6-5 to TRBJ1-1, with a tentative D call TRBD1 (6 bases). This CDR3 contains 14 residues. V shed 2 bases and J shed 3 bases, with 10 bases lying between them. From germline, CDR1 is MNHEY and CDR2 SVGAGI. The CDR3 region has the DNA TGTGCCAGCAGTTACCAGGGGCGGGACACTGAAGCTTTCTTT. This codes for CASSYQGRDTEAFF.

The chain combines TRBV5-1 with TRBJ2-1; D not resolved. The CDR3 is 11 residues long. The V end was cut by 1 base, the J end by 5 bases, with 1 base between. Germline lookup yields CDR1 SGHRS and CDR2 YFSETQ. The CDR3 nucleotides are TGCGCCAGCAGCTTGCACAATGAGCAGTTCTTC. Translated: CASSLHNEQFF.

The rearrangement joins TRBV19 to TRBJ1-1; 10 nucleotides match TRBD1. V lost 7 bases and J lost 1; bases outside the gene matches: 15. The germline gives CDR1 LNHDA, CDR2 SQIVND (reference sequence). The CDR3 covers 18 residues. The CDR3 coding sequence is TGTGCCAGTACTCTACATCGACAGGGGGCTATGAGGAACACTGAAGCTTTCTTT. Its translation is CASTLHRQGAMRNTEAFF.

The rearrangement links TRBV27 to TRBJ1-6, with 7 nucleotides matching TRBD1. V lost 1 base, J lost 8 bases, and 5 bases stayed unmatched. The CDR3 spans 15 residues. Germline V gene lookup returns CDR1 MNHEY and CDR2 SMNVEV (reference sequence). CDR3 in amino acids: CASSLFGQGDSPLHF. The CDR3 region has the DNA TGTGCCAGCAGTTTATTCGGGCAGGGGGATTCACCCCTCCACTTT.

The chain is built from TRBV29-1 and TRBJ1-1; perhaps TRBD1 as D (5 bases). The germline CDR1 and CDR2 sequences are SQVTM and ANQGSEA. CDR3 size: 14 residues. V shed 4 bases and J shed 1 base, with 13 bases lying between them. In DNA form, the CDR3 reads TGCAGCGTTGTTGGGGCCGAAACGAACACTGAAGCTTTCTTT. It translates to CSVVGAETNTEAFF.

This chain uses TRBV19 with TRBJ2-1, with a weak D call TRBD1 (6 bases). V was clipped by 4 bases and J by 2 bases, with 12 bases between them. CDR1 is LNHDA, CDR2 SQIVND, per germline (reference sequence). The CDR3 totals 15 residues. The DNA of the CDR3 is TGTGCCAGTAGTACCGCCAGGGACACCTACAATGAGCAGTTCTTC. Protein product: CASSTARDTYNEQFF.

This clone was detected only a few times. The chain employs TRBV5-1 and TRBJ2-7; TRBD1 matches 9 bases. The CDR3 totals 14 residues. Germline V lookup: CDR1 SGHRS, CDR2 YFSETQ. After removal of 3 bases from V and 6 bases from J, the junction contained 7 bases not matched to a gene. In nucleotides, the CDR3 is TGCGCCAGCAGCTACGGACAGGGGCGCGTCGAGCAGTACTTC. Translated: CASSYGQGRVEQYF.

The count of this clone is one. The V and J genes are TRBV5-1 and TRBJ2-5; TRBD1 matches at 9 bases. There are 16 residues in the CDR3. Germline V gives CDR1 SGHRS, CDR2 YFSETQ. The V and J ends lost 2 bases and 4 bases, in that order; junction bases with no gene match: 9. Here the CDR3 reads CASSFGQQGAPETQYF. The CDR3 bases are TGCGCCAGCAGCTTTGGTCAACAGGGGGCGCCAGAGACCCAGTACTTC.

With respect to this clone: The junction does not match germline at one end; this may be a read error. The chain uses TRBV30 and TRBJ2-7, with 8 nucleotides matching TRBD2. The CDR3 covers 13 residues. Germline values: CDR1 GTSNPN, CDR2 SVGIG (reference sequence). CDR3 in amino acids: CAWTTSGLYGQYF. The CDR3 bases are TGTGCCTGGACCACTAGCGGCCTCTACGGGCAGTACTTC. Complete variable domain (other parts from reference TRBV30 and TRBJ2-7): SQTIHQWPATLVQPVGSPLSLECTVEGTSNPNLYWYRQAAGRGLQLLFYSVGIGQISSEVPQNLSASRPQDRQFILSSKKLLLSDSGFYLCAWTTSGLYGQYFGPGTRLTVT.

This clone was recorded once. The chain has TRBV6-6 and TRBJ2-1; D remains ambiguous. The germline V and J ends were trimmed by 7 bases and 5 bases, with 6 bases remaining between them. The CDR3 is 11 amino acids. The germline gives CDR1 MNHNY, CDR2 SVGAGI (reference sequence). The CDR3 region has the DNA TGTGCCAGCACCACTAACAATGAGCAGTTCTTC. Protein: CASTTNNEQFF.

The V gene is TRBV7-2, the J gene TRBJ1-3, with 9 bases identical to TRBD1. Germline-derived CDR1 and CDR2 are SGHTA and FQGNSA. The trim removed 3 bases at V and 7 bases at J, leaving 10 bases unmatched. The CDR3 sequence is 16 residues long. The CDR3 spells CASSFFNRGLWNTIYF. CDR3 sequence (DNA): TGTGCCAGCAGCTTCTTTAACAGGGGGCTTTGGAACACCATATATTTT.

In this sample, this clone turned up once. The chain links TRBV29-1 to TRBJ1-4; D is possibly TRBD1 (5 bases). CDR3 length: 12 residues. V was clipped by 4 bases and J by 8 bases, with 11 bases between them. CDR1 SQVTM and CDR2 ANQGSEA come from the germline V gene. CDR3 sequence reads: CSVGSGREKLFF. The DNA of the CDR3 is TGCAGCGTTGGATCAGGGAGGGAAAAACTGTTTTTT.

For the CDR3, the DNA is TGTGCCAGCAGCTTGGGGGACAGCCTCTATGGCTACACCTTC. Translated, it gives CASSLGDSLYGYTF. The rearrangement links TRBV5-5 to TRBJ1-2; 7 bases map to TRBD1. V shed 0 bases and J 4 bases; nucleotides not matched to a gene: 3. The CDR3 is 14 amino acids. From germline, CDR1 is SGHKS and CDR2 YYEKEE (reference sequence).

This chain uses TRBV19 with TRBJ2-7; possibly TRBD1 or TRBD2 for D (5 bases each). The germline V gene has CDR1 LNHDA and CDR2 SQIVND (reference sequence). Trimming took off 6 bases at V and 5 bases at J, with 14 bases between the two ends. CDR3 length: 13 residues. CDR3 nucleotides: TGTGCCAGTAGACGAGGGGTTTTAGACGAGCAGTACTTC. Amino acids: CASRRGVLDEQYF.

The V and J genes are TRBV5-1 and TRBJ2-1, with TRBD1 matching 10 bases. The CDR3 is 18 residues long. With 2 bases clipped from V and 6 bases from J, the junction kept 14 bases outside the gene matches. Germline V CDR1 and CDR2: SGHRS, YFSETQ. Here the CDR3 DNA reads TGCGCCAGCAGCTTATCACCTGGGACAGGGGCGTCGGTCAATGAGCAGTTCTTC. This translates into CASSLSPGTGASVNEQFF. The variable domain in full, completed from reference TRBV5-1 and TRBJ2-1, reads KAGVTQTPRYLIKTRGQQVTLSCSPISGHRSVSWYQQTPGQGLQFLFEYFSETQRNKGNFPGRFSGRQFSNSRSEMNVSTLELGDSALYLCASSLSPGTGASVNEQFFGPGTRLTVL.

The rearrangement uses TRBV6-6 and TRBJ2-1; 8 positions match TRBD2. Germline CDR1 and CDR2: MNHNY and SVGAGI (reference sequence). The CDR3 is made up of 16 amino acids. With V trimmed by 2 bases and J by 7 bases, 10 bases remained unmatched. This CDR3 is CASSYPRGGDGNEQFF. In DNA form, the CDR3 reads TGTGCCAGCAGTTACCCTCGGGGGGGCGACGGGAATGAGCAGTTCTTC.

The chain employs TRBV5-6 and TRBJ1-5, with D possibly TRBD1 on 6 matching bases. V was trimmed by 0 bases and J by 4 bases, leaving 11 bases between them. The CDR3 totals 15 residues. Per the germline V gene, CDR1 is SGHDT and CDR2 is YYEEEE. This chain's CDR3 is CASSLGGQMNQPQHF. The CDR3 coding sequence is TGTGCCAGCAGCTTGGGAGGACAGATGAATCAGCCCCAGCATTTT.

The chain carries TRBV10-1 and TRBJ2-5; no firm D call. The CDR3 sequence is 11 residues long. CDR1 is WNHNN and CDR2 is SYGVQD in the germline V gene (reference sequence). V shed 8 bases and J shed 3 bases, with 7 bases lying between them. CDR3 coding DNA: TGCGCCAGCCCGAAGAAAGAGACCCAGTACTTC. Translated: CASPKKETQYF.

This CDR3 is CASSQVGIGNTIYF. The CDR3 DNA is TGTGCCAGCAGCCAAGTGGGCATTGGAAACACCATATATTTT. The chain employs TRBV14 and TRBJ1-3; D gene uncertain. V was pared by 1 base and J by 3 bases, with 7 bases between. The V gene's germline CDR1 is SGHDN and CDR2 FVKESK. The CDR3 spans 14 residues.